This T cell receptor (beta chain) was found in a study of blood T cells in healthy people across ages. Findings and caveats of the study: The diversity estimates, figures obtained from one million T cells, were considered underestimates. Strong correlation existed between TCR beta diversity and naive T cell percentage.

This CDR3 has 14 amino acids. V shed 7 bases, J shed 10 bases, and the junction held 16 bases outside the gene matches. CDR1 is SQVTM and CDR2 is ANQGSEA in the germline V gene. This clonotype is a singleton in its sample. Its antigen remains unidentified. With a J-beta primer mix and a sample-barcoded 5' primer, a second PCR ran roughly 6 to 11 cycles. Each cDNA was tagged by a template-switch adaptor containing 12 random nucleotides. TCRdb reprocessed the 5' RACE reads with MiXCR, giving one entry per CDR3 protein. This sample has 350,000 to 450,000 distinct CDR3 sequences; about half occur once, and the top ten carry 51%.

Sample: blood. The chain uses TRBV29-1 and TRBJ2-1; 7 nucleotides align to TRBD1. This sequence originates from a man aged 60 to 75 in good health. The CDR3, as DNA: TGCAGCGCTCGCAGACAGGGCCCGCTTGGGGAGCAGTTCTTC. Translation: CSARRQGPLGEQFF.